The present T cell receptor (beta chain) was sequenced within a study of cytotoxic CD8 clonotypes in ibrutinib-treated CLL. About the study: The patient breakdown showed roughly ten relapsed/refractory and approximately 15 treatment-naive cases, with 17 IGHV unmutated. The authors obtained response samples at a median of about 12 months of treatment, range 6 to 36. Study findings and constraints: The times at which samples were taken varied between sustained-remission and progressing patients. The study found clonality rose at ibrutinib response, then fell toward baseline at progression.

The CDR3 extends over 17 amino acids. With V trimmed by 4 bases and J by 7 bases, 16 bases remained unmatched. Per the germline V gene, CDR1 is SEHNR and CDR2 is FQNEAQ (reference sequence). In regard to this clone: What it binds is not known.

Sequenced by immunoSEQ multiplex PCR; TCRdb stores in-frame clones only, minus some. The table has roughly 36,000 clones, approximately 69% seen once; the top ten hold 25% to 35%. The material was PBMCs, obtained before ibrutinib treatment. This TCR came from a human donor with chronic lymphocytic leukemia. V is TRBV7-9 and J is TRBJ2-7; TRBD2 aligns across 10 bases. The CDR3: CASSYTGTSVTSGEQYF. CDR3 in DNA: TGTGCCAGCAGCTATACGGGGACTAGCGTAACCTCTGGGGAGCAGTACTTC.